Shown below are 32 T cell receptor beta chains from a single sample sequenced in a study of blood T cell repertoires in COVID-19. Some clones are missing from TCRdb's copy, which holds only in-frame ones; the method was immunoSEQ multiplex PCR. The sample includes 55,000 to 70,000 clones, roughly three quarters of them seen just once. Sequencing was carried out using peripheral blood. These receptors were taken from a man aged 55 to 70 with acute or convalescent COVID-19.

The chain links TRBV29-1 to TRBJ1-1; 8 bases line up with TRBD1. The CDR3 extends over 12 amino acids. CDR1 is SQVTM, CDR2 ANQGSEA, per germline. The junction had 5 bases not matched to a gene; V was cut back by 6 bases and J by 5 bases. Here the CDR3 reads CSVAWDRTEAFF. The CDR3 bases are TGCAGCGTCGCGTGGGACAGGACTGAAGCTTTCTTT.

V usage is TRBV9 and J usage is TRBJ1-2; weak D call: TRBD1 (5 bases). The germline V and J ends were trimmed by 0 bases and 4 bases, with 13 bases remaining between them. Germline loops: CDR1 SGDLS, CDR2 YYNGEE. The CDR3 length is 15 residues. CDR3: CASSVGNPGPYGYTF. The CDR3 DNA is TGTGCCAGCAGCGTAGGGAACCCAGGGCCCTATGGCTACACCTTC.

The chain combines TRBV27 with TRBJ2-7; 7 bases map to TRBD1. V lost 2 bases and J lost 3; bases outside the gene matches: 7. Germline CDR1 is MNHEY and CDR2 is SMNVEV (reference sequence). The CDR3 extends over 15 amino acids. The CDR3 loop is CASSLLGQTIYEQYF. The CDR3 region has the DNA TGTGCCAGCAGTTTACTGGGACAGACCATCTACGAGCAGTACTTC.

The chain employs TRBV7-9 and TRBJ1-1, with TRBD1 as a possible D gene (6 bases). The V gene lost 5 bases and the J gene lost 0 bases, with 16 bases spanning the gap. The CDR3 has 16 residues. Germline CDR1 and CDR2: SEHNR and FQNEAQ (reference sequence). CDR3 sequence: CASSINRVIMNTEAFF. The CDR3 DNA is TGTGCCAGCAGCATAAACAGGGTCATCATGAACACTGAAGCTTTCTTT.

The rearrangement uses TRBV5-4 and TRBJ2-1, with 14 bases that match TRBD2. Germline V gene sequence: CDR1 SGHNT, CDR2 YYREEE (reference sequence). J lost 9 bases, V lost 2 bases, and 7 bases had no gene match. This CDR3 is built from 16 residues. CDR3 nucleotides: TGTGCCAGCAGCTTAAGACTAGCGGGGGGGCCGGGTGAGCAGTTCTTC. Its protein is CASSLRLAGGPGEQFF.

The V call is TRBV19, the J call TRBJ2-3, with 13 bases fitting TRBD2. V lost 5 bases, J lost 6 bases, and 8 bases stayed unmatched. Germline CDR1 and CDR2: LNHDA and SQIVND (reference sequence). This CDR3 contains 16 residues. The CDR3 loop reads CASSSPTSGGRDTQYF. In DNA, the CDR3 is TGTGCCAGTAGTTCCCCGACTAGCGGGGGGCGGGATACGCAGTATTTT.

V usage is TRBV24-1 and J usage is TRBJ2-3; D not resolved. The germline V gene has CDR1 KGHDR and CDR2 SFDVKD. The CDR3 is 13 residues long. Trimming left V 5 bases short and J 2 bases short, with 7 bases between. The CDR3: CATSASFTDTQYF. The CDR3 DNA follows: TGTGCCACCAGTGCCTCGTTCACAGATACGCAGTATTTT.

This clone was recorded only once. The rearrangement links TRBV27 to TRBJ2-5; D possibly corresponds to TRBD1 (5 bases). The CDR3 has 16 residues. The V and J ends lost 3 bases and 4 bases respectively, with 18 bases between them. Germline CDR1 and CDR2: MNHEY and SMNVEV (reference sequence). The CDR3, as DNA: TGTGCCAGCAGTTTGTATCCGGGCAGGGTGGGAGAGACCCAGTACTTC. Its protein product is CASSLYPGRVGETQYF.

The CDR3 loop is CASSYHLLAGGADTQYF. For the CDR3, the DNA is TGTGCCAGCAGCTATCATCTGCTAGCGGGGGGGGCGGATACGCAGTATTTT. The gene calls are TRBV5-4 and TRBJ2-3; 12 positions agree with TRBD2. The V gene's germline CDR1 is SGHNT and CDR2 YYREEE (reference sequence). The CDR3 contains 17 residues. With 3 bases clipped from V and 6 bases from J, the junction kept 11 bases outside the gene matches.

V and J are TRBV7-2 and TRBJ1-1, with 7 bases that match TRBD1. After removal of 5 bases from V and 6 bases from J, the junction contained 9 bases not matched to a gene. The CDR3 is 14 residues long. Germline V gene lookup returns CDR1 SGHTA and CDR2 FQGNSA. The CDR3 DNA is TGTGCCAGCAGCCTGACAGGGCGGTTGGCTGAAGCTTTCTTT. This sequence encodes CASSLTGRLAEAFF.

The chain's CDR3 is CASSQKTGDGYTF. CDR3 nucleotide sequence: TGTGCCAGCAGCCAGAAGACAGGGGATGGCTACACCTTC. V gene TRBV7-3 combines with J gene TRBJ1-2, with 8 bases lining up with TRBD1. Germline CDR1 is SGHTA and CDR2 is FQGTGA. J gave up 6 bases and V 5 bases, and 5 bases lay outside the gene matches. The CDR3 is made up of 13 amino acids.

The gene calls are TRBV27 and TRBJ1-3, with D possibly matching TRBD1 (6 bases). V gave up 6 bases and J gave up 2 bases, with 14 bases separating them. The CDR3 has 15 residues. Germline CDR1 reads MNHEY; CDR2 reads SMNVEV (reference sequence). The CDR3 loop reads CASRAGAGAGNTIYF. DNA for the CDR3: TGTGCCAGCAGAGCAGGGGCAGGGGCTGGAAACACCATATATTTT.

This clone came up once. This chain connects TRBV7-9 to TRBJ1-2, with TRBD1 identical over 8 bases. The CDR3 sequence is 15 residues long. V shed 1 base and J 5 bases; nucleotides not matched to a gene: 6. Germline-derived CDR1 and CDR2 are SEHNR and FQNEAQ (reference sequence). In DNA, the CDR3 is TGTGCCAGCAGCTTAGGAGGACAGGGATGGTATGGCTACACCTTC. Protein sequence: CASSLGGQGWYGYTF.

DNA of the CDR3: TGTGCCAGCAGTATTAGCGGGGGCTCCTACAATGAGCAGTTCTTC. Amino acid sequence: CASSISGGSYNEQFF. The chain employs TRBV2 and TRBJ2-1; 9 nucleotides line up with TRBD2. Germline V CDR1 and CDR2: SNHLY, FYNNEI. There are 15 residues in the CDR3. The J segment lost 0 bases and the V segment lost 5 bases, leaving 2 bases of the junction unmatched. The variable domain in full, completed from reference TRBV2 and TRBJ2-1, reads EPEVTQTPSHQVTQMGQEVILRCVPISNHLYFYWYRQILGQKVEFLVSFYNNEISEKSEIFDDQFSVERPDGSNFTLKIRSTKLEDSAMYFCASSISGGSYNEQFFGPGTRLTVL.

The rearrangement links TRBV5-6 to TRBJ1-5, with D possibly TRBD1 on 5 matching bases. Germline V gives CDR1 SGHDT, CDR2 YYEEEE. The CDR3 sequence is 17 residues long. The V end was cut by 2 bases, the J end by 0 bases, with 15 bases between. The CDR3 DNA is TGTGCCAGCAGCTTATTCATTCAAGGGGTTAGCAATCAGCCCCAGCATTTT. This sequence encodes CASSLFIQGVSNQPQHF.

The rearrangement uses TRBV7-9 and TRBJ1-1; D gene unclear. This CDR3 is built from 15 residues. The V gene's germline CDR1 is SEHNR and CDR2 FQNEAQ (reference sequence). V was clipped by 1 base and J by 1 base, with 10 bases between them. As DNA, the CDR3 is TGTGCCAGCAGCTTAGGGAGGGTGAGGAACACTGAAGCTTTCTTT. This sequence encodes CASSLGRVRNTEAFF.

The gene calls are TRBV28 and TRBJ1-6; 7 bases are shared with TRBD1. V was pared by 1 base and J by 9 bases, with 6 bases of the junction left unmatched. The germline gives CDR1 MDHEN, CDR2 SYDVKM. The CDR3 totals 15 residues. CDR3 in amino acids: CASSLSAGGSSPLHF. The CDR3 DNA sequence: TGTGCCAGCAGTTTATCGGCAGGGGGAAGTTCACCCCTCCACTTT.

The J gene is TRBJ1-4, the V gene TRBV5-1, with 9 bases lining up with TRBD1. The CDR3 has 14 amino acids. CDR1 is SGHRS, CDR2 YFSETQ, per germline. With 5 bases clipped from V and 1 base from J, the junction kept 0 bases outside the gene matches. The CDR3 reads CASRGQGTNEKLFF. The CDR3 DNA reads TGCGCCAGCAGGGGACAGGGAACTAATGAAAAACTGTTTTTT.

This sequence joins TRBV11-2 and TRBJ1-4; D might be TRBD1 (6 bases). This CDR3 is built from 13 residues. Germline V gene sequence: CDR1 SGHAT, CDR2 FQNNGV. The V end was cut by 2 bases, the J end by 5 bases, with 6 bases between. The CDR3 loop is CASSLRGNEKLFF. The CDR3 DNA follows: TGTGCCAGCAGCTTAAGGGGGAATGAAAAACTGTTTTTT.

CDR3 sequence (DNA): TGTGCCAGCAGCACCTTGGGGATTGGGAGCACTGAAGCTTTCTTT. The encoded protein is CASSTLGIGSTEAFF. The chain has TRBV7-2 and TRBJ1-1, with no clear D. The CDR3 is 15 residues long. The V gene lost 5 bases and the J gene lost 4 bases, with 17 bases spanning the gap. Germline values: CDR1 SGHTA, CDR2 FQGNSA.

The rearrangement uses TRBV19 and TRBJ1-2; 10 bases agree with TRBD1. From germline, CDR1 is LNHDA and CDR2 SQIVND (reference sequence). CDR3 size: 13 residues. The V gene end was trimmed by 4 bases and the J gene end by 6 bases; junction bases not matched to a gene: 2. This CDR3 reads CASSRQGAHGYTF. The CDR3 DNA sequence: TGTGCCAGTAGTAGACAGGGGGCGCATGGCTACACCTTC.

The rearrangement uses TRBV7-9 and TRBJ2-2; no clear D gene. Per the germline V gene, CDR1 is SEHNR and CDR2 is FQNEAQ (reference sequence). There are 14 residues in the CDR3. V lost 3 bases to trimming and J lost 3 bases, with 8 bases between them. The CDR3 is CASSFSVDTGELFF. The CDR3 bases are TGTGCCAGCAGCTTCAGTGTCGACACCGGGGAGCTGTTTTTT.

This chain uses TRBV5-6 with TRBJ2-1; D may be TRBD2 (5 bases). The CDR3 has 18 residues. V was trimmed by 3 bases and J by 8 bases, leaving 27 bases between them. Germline V gives CDR1 SGHDT, CDR2 YYEEEE. The DNA for the CDR3 is TGTGCCAGCAGCTGGGAGTGGGCTAGCCCCGTCCCTAATGATGAGCAGTTCTTC. Translated, it gives CASSWEWASPVPNDEQFF.

J is TRBJ2-2 and V is TRBV7-3; maybe TRBD1 (5 bases). This CDR3 is 12 amino acids long. Germline-derived CDR1 and CDR2 are SGHTA and FQGTGA. V lost 6 bases to trimming and J lost 7 bases, with 9 bases between them. The CDR3, as DNA: TGTGCCAGCAGTCGAAGGGGCGGGGAGCTGTTTTTT. Its translation is CASSRRGGELFF.

The CDR3 DNA reads TGCAGCGTTGAAGGGGGGGACAGGGTAACCTCCCAGTACTTC. It translates to CSVEGGDRVTSQYF. The rearrangement links TRBV29-1 to TRBJ2-7; 9 bases map to TRBD1. The germline V gene has CDR1 SQVTM and CDR2 ANQGSEA. CDR3 size: 14 residues. Trimming removed 1 base from V and 10 bases from J; junction bases left unmatched: 11.

About this clone itself: Distinct nucleotide sequences in the sample also encode this CDR3. This sequence joins TRBV19 and TRBJ1-5, with 7 nucleotides matching TRBD1. The CDR3 sequence is 17 residues long. The trim removed 8 bases at V and 4 bases at J, leaving 17 bases unmatched. Germline loops: CDR1 LNHDA, CDR2 SQIVND (reference sequence). The CDR3: CASGVSRSLQGNQPQHF. The CDR3 DNA sequence: TGTGCCAGTGGGGTTAGTAGGTCCTTACAGGGGAATCAGCCCCAGCATTTT. The full variable domain, in which reference TRBV19 and TRBJ1-5 provide the parts outside the CDR3, is DGGITQSPKYLFRKEGQNVTLSCEQNLNHDAMYWYRQDPGQGLRLIYYSQIVNDFQKGDIAEGYSVSREKKESFPLTVTSAQKNPTAFYLCASGVSRSLQGNQPQHFGDGTRLSIL.

The rearrangement joins TRBV4-1 to TRBJ2-6; TRBD1 aligns across 12 bases. There are 18 residues in the CDR3. Trimming cost V 4 bases and J 2 bases; bases outside gene matches: 6. Germline V lookup: CDR1 MGHRA, CDR2 YSYEKL. CDR3 sequence reads: CASSLGTGGNAGANVLTF. CDR3 sequence (DNA): TGCGCCAGCAGCCTCGGGACAGGGGGCAACGCTGGGGCCAACGTCCTGACTTTC.

The J gene is TRBJ2-3, the V gene TRBV20-1; D might be TRBD2 (5 bases). Between the trimmed V and J ends, which lost 6 bases and 1 base, there was a span of 14 bases. Germline loops: CDR1 DFQATT, CDR2 SNEGSKA (reference sequence). The CDR3 is 14 amino acids. In DNA, the CDR3 is TGCAGTGCCAGTGTGCTAGCCGGCACAGATACGCAGTATTTT. It specifies CSASVLAGTDTQYF.

This chain connects TRBV18 to TRBJ2-6; TRBD1 aligns across 7 bases. V lost 0 bases to trimming and J lost 0 bases; unmatched junction nucleotides: 8. The CDR3 runs to 19 residues. CDR1 and CDR2 (germline): KGHSH, LQKENI. The CDR3 protein is CASSPPRGQMASGANVLTF. As DNA, the CDR3 is TGTGCCAGCTCACCACCAAGGGGACAGATGGCCTCTGGGGCCAACGTCCTGACTTTC. Full variable domain (outside the CDR3, taken from reference TRBV18 and TRBJ2-6): NAGVMQNPRHLVRRRGQEARLRCSPMKGHSHVYWYRQLPEEGLKFMVYLQKENIIDESGMPKERFSAEFPKEGPSILRIQQVVRGDSAAYFCASSPPRGQMASGANVLTFGAGSRLTVL.

The rearrangement uses TRBV4-1 and TRBJ2-3; 8 nucleotides match TRBD2. This CDR3 is built from 17 residues. The V gene's germline CDR1 is MGHRA and CDR2 YSYEKL. V trimming: 4 bases; J trimming: 2 bases; junction bases outside the gene matches: 11. DNA for the CDR3: TGCGCCAGCAGCCGAACGGGGGCGGGGGGCCCCACAGATACGCAGTATTTT. Protein sequence: CASSRTGAGGPTDTQYF.

V and J are TRBV2 and TRBJ1-2; 10 bases align to TRBD1. Per the germline V gene, CDR1 is SNHLY and CDR2 is FYNNEI. J lost 5 bases, V lost 4 bases, and 7 bases had no gene match. CDR3 size: 15 residues. DNA of the CDR3: TGTGCCAGCAGTGGGGATAGGACAGGGGGGTATGGCTACACCTTC. Translation gives CASSGDRTGGYGYTF.

This clone has just a few counts. The gene calls are TRBV4-1 and TRBJ2-3; 10 nucleotides line up with TRBD2. CDR1 MGHRA and CDR2 YSYEKL come from the germline V gene. This CDR3 contains 18 residues. Losses at the gene ends were 0 bases for V and 4 bases for J; bases not matched to a gene: 10. The CDR3 is CASSQEGFASGGADTQYF. For the CDR3, the DNA is TGCGCCAGCAGCCAAGAAGGATTTGCGAGCGGGGGGGCAGATACGCAGTATTTT.